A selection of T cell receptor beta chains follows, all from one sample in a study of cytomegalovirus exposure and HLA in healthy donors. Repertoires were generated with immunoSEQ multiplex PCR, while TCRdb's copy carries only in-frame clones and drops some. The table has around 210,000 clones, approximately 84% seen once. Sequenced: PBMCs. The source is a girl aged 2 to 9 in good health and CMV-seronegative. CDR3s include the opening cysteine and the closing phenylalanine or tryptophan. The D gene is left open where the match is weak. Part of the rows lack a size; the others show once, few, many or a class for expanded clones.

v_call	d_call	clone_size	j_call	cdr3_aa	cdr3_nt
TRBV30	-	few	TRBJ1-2	CAWIPLGEPGYTF	TGTGCCTGGATCCCCTTAGGGGAACCTGGCTACACCTTC
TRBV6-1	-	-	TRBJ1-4	CASSEWAGGNEKLFF	TGTGCCAGCAGTGAATGGGCGGGGGGCAATGAAAAACTGTTTTTT
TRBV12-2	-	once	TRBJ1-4	CASRLMTVTNEKLFF	TGTGCAAGTCGCTTAATGACAGTAACTAATGAAAAACTGTTTTTT
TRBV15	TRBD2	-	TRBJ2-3	CATSRVGSGGPTDTQYF	TGTGCCACCAGCAGAGTTGGTAGCGGGGGGCCCACAGATACGCAGTATTTT
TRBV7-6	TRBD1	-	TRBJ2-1	CASSVRYRGDNEQFF	TGTGCCAGCAGCGTCCGGTACAGGGGTGACAATGAGCAGTTCTTC
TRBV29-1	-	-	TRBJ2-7	CSVVGGEALYEQYF	TGCAGCGTTGTAGGAGGGGAGGCGTTATACGAGCAGTACTTC
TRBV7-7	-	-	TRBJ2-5	CASSPTGTAREIQYF	TGTGCCAGCAGCCCTACAGGGACGGCTCGCGAGATCCAGTACTTC
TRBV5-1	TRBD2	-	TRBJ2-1	CASSSQASGVFNEQFF	TGCGCCAGCAGCTCCCAGGCCAGCGGGGTGTTTAATGAGCAGTTCTTC
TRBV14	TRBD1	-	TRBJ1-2	CASSRQRGTGGRNYGYTF	TGTGCCAGCAGCCGACAAAGAGGGACAGGGGGGCGTAACTATGGCTACACCTTC
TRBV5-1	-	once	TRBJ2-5	CASSLSLQETQYF	TGCGCCAGCAGCTTGAGCTTACAAGAGACCCAGTACTTC
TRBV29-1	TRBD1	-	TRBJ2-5	CSVSFWTGVQETQYF	TGCAGCGTTTCTTTCTGGACAGGAGTCCAAGAGACCCAGTACTTC
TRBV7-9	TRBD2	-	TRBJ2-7	CASSLGRPAGNEQYF	TGTGCCAGCAGCTTAGGCCGGCCAGCGGGAAACGAGCAGTACTTC
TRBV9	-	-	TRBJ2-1	CASSRNSAPYNEQFF	TGTGCCAGCAGCCGGAATAGCGCCCCCTACAATGAGCAGTTCTTC
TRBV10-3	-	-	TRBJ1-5	CAISEAVSNQPQHF	TGTGCCATCAGTGAAGCGGTTAGCAATCAGCCCCAGCATTTT
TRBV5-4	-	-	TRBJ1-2	CASSLGGAGKGYTF	TGTGCCAGCAGCTTGGGGGGCGCTGGGAAGGGCTACACCTTC
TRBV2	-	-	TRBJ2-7	CASSGGREQYF	TGTGCCAGCAGTGGCGGGCGGGAGCAGTACTTC
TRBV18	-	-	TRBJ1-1	CASSPLTSLNTEAFF	TGTGCCAGCTCACCACTTACCAGTTTGAACACTGAAGCTTTCTTT
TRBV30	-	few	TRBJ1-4	CAWSVGVEKLFF	TGTGCCTGGAGTGTAGGGGTTGAAAAACTGTTTTTT
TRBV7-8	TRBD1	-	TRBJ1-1	CASSLTQGASTEAFF	TGTGCCAGCAGCCTTACACAGGGGGCTAGTACTGAAGCTTTCTTT
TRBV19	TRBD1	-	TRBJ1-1	CASSPRQGRNTEAFF	TGTGCCAGTAGTCCAAGACAGGGCCGTAACACTGAAGCTTTCTTT
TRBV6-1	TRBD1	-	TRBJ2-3	CASSGTGGADTQYF	TGTGCCAGCAGTGGGACAGGGGGCGCAGATACGCAGTATTTT
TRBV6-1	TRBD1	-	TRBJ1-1	CASSPRTGYTEAFF	TGTGCCAGCAGTCCCCGGACAGGGTACACTGAAGCTTTCTTT
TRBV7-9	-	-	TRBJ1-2	CASSLDRVFYGYTF	TGTGCCAGCAGCTTAGATCGGGTCTTCTATGGCTACACCTTC
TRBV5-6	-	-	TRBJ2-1	CASSLTGAYNEQFF	TGTGCCAGCAGCTTGACGGGAGCCTACAATGAGCAGTTCTTC
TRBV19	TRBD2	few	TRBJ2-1	CASSIVGGGPNNEQFF	TGTGCCAGTAGTATAGTGGGGGGAGGGCCAAACAATGAGCAGTTCTTC
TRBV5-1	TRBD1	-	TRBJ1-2	CASSLEQGFGYTF	TGCGCCAGCAGCTTGGAACAGGGGTTTGGCTACACCTTC
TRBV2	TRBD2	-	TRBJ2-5	CASKTSGGVETQYF	TGTGCCAGCAAGACTAGCGGGGGGGTAGAGACCCAGTACTTC
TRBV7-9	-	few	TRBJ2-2	CASSLRSEARGDTGELFF	TGTGCCAGCAGCTTAAGGTCGGAAGCGCGGGGAGACACCGGGGAGCTGTTTTTT
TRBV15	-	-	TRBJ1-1	CATSSQGGGSEAFF	TGTGCCACCAGCAGCCAGGGCGGGGGGTCTGAAGCTTTCTTT
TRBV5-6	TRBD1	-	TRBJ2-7	CASSQGTVILYEQYF	TGTGCCAGCAGCCAAGGGACAGTTATTCTCTACGAGCAGTACTTC
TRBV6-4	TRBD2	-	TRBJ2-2	CASSELAGAGELFF	TGTGCCAGCAGTGAGCTAGCGGGGGCCGGGGAGCTGTTTTTT
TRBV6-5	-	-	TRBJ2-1	CASSYLSGEQFF	TGTGCCAGCAGTTATCTGTCGGGGGAGCAGTTCTTC